This is a list of T cell receptor beta chains from one sample in a study of blood T cell repertoires in COVID-19. The repertoire was sequenced with immunoSEQ multiplex PCR; TCRdb's copy has only in-frame clones and lacks some. The sample lists about 160,000 clones; over 80% were seen once. The sample taken for sequencing was peripheral blood. These receptors all come from a woman aged 50 to 60 with acute or convalescent COVID-19. Both conserved end residues are part of each CDR3. The order of the fields is V gene, clone size, CDR3 length, J gene, D gene, CDR3 DNA, CDR3 protein. A D gene is named only where the DNA matches it firmly. Clone size is stated in some rows and not others, as once, few, many or a class when expanded.

V: TRBV27
size: -
length: 15
J: TRBJ2-2
D: TRBD2
DNA: TGTGCCAGCAGTTCCAAGGGACTAGCATCCGGGGAGCTGTTTTTT
CDR3: CASSSKGLASGELFF

V: TRBV19
size: -
length: 16
J: TRBJ1-5
D: -
DNA: TGTGCCAGTAGTACCCGACGGGGAGAGAGCAATCAGCCCCAGCATTTT
CDR3: CASSTRRGESNQPQHF

V: TRBV30
size: -
length: 14
J: TRBJ1-1
D: TRBD1
DNA: TGTGCCTGGAGGACAGGGGGGGTGAACACTGAAGCTTTCTTT
CDR3: CAWRTGGVNTEAFF

V: TRBV5-1
size: -
length: 16
J: TRBJ1-5
D: TRBD1
DNA: TGCGCCAGCAGCCTAGGGTCGGACAGGGGCAATCAGCCCCAGCATTTT
CDR3: CASSLGSDRGNQPQHF

V: TRBV7-2
size: -
length: 15
J: TRBJ1-6
D: TRBD1
DNA: TGTGCCAGCAGCTCCTCGGGACAGTTTAATTCACCCCTCCACTTT
CDR3: CASSSSGQFNSPLHF

V: TRBV5-1
size: -
length: 17
J: TRBJ1-6
D: -
DNA: TGCGCCAGCAGCTTGGGGTCCGGGGATTCCTATAATTCACCCCTCCACTTT
CDR3: CASSLGSGDSYNSPLHF

V: TRBV5-6
size: -
length: 15
J: TRBJ2-2
D: -
DNA: TGTGCCAGCAGCTCGGGCCTCAGGGTCACCGGGGAGCTGTTTTTT
CDR3: CASSSGLRVTGELFF

V: TRBV7-2
size: -
length: 15
J: TRBJ2-1
D: -
DNA: TGTGCCAGCAGCTTAGCGGAGACAGGCTACAATGAGCAGTTCTTC
CDR3: CASSLAETGYNEQFF

V: TRBV19
size: -
length: 15
J: TRBJ1-2
D: TRBD1
DNA: TGTGCCAGCCAAACCCCGGGACAGAGCACCTATGGCTACACCTTC
CDR3: CASQTPGQSTYGYTF

V: TRBV2
size: -
length: 13
J: TRBJ1-1
D: -
DNA: TGTGCCAGCCAAAGAGAGCCGAGGACTGAAGCTTTCTTT
CDR3: CASQREPRTEAFF

V: TRBV28
size: -
length: 16
J: TRBJ1-5
D: -
DNA: TGTGCCAGCCGTTTGTGGGGGGAATTGAGGAGTCAGCCCCAGCATTTT
CDR3: CASRLWGELRSQPQHF

V: TRBV28
size: -
length: 14
J: TRBJ2-4
D: -
DNA: TGTGCCAGCAGTTTCTACGACAGGTGGTACATTCAGTACTTC
CDR3: CASSFYDRWYIQYF

V: TRBV2
size: -
length: 15
J: TRBJ2-7
D: TRBD1
DNA: TGTGCCAGCATACCCGCCGGGACAGTCTCCTACGAGCAGTACTTC
CDR3: CASIPAGTVSYEQYF

V: TRBV7-9
size: -
length: 13
J: TRBJ1-1
D: -
DNA: TGTGCCAGCAGCCCGGCGGCGGGGTATGAAGCTTTCTTT
CDR3: CASSPAAGYEAFF

V: TRBV6-5
size: -
length: 16
J: TRBJ2-2
D: TRBD1
DNA: TGTGCCAGCAGTTCTTGGACAGGGGGTGGTACCGGGGAGCTGTTTTTT
CDR3: CASSSWTGGGTGELFF

V: TRBV28
size: -
length: 15
J: TRBJ1-1
D: TRBD1
DNA: TGTGCCAGCAGTTTCACGGACAGGCTGTTCACTGAAGCTTTCTTT
CDR3: CASSFTDRLFTEAFF

V: TRBV10-1
size: -
length: 15
J: TRBJ2-1
D: -
DNA: TGCGCCAGTTCTCGGGCGGGACAGTCCTACAATGAGCAGTTCTTC
CDR3: CASSRAGQSYNEQFF

V: TRBV7-6
size: -
length: 15
J: TRBJ2-1
D: -
DNA: TGTGCCAGCAAGGGGCAGGGGCGCGGTTGGGATGAGCAGTTCTTC
CDR3: CASKGQGRGWDEQFF

V: TRBV5-4
size: once
length: 17
J: TRBJ1-3
D: -
DNA: TGTGCCAGCAGCTTACATCCCGAACGGGGGGGGGATAACACCATATATTTT
CDR3: CASSLHPERGGDNTIYF

V: TRBV6-6
size: -
length: 15
J: TRBJ1-5
D: -
DNA: TGTGCCAGCAGTAGCGGGGTTAGGAACAATCAGCCCCAGCATTTT
CDR3: CASSSGVRNNQPQHF

V: TRBV5-5
size: -
length: 16
J: TRBJ1-6
D: -
DNA: TGTGCCAGCAGCTTGACCCAGGGGTCCTATAATTCACCCCTCCACTTT
CDR3: CASSLTQGSYNSPLHF

V: TRBV7-9
size: -
length: 15
J: TRBJ2-1
D: TRBD2
DNA: TGTGCCAGCAGCTGGCGAGCGGGAACCTACAATGAGCAGTTCTTC
CDR3: CASSWRAGTYNEQFF

V: TRBV28
size: -
length: 16
J: TRBJ1-1
D: -
DNA: TGTGCCAGCACTCGAGGCGCTCCCCTTATGAACACTGAAGCTTTCTTT
CDR3: CASTRGAPLMNTEAFF

V: TRBV30
size: -
length: 14
J: TRBJ2-7
D: TRBD2
DNA: TGTGCCTGGAGTTCCGCAGCGGGGGCCTACGAGCAGTACTTC
CDR3: CAWSSAAGAYEQYF

V: TRBV18
size: -
length: 14
J: TRBJ2-5
D: -
DNA: TGTGCCAGCTCACCACCTCAGGTTAGGGAGACCCAGTACTTC
CDR3: CASSPPQVRETQYF

V: TRBV27
size: once
length: 14
J: TRBJ2-5
D: -
DNA: TGTGCCAGCAGTCCAACCCCACAGGAAGAGACCCAGTACTTC
CDR3: CASSPTPQEETQYF

V: TRBV2
size: -
length: 12
J: TRBJ1-1
D: -
DNA: TGTGCCAGCAGTGAGGGGCGGTACCAAGCTTTCTTT
CDR3: CASSEGRYQAFF

V: TRBV25-1
size: -
length: 12
J: TRBJ1-2
D: TRBD1
DNA: TGTGCCAGCATGAACAGGGGGGATGGCTACACCTTC
CDR3: CASMNRGDGYTF

V: TRBV6-1
size: -
length: 16
J: TRBJ1-2
D: -
DNA: TGTGCCAGCAGTGAATGGGGCCTCGGGGGTTCGTATGGCTACACCTTC
CDR3: CASSEWGLGGSYGYTF

V: TRBV5-8
size: -
length: 16
J: TRBJ2-7
D: TRBD1
DNA: TGTGCCAGCAGTAGAAACCGGGACAGGGGTTTGTACGAGCAGTACTTC
CDR3: CASSRNRDRGLYEQYF

V: TRBV6-5
size: -
length: 16
J: TRBJ1-2
D: TRBD1
DNA: TGTGCCAGCAGTTCGGAGGCAGGGGGCCGACGGTATGGCTACACCTTC
CDR3: CASSSEAGGRRYGYTF

V: TRBV19
size: -
length: 14
J: TRBJ2-1
D: -
DNA: TGTGCCAGTAGCATAATCTTCAGGGGTAATGAGCAGTTCTTC
CDR3: CASSIIFRGNEQFF

V: TRBV7-8
size: -
length: 18
J: TRBJ1-4
D: TRBD1
DNA: TGTGCCAGCAGCTTAGCCGGACAGGGTCTGGGATCGGGTGAAAAACTGTTTTTT
CDR3: CASSLAGQGLGSGEKLFF

V: TRBV4-1
size: -
length: 18
J: TRBJ1-2
D: -
DNA: TGCGCCAGCAGCCCAGTCACTCCAACGGACAGCCTTGTGTGGGGCTACACCTTC
CDR3: CASSPVTPTDSLVWGYTF

V: TRBV19
size: -
length: 16
J: TRBJ1-1
D: -
DNA: TGTGCCAGTAGTGATGGGGGCCAATTAGGTGGCGCTGAAGCTTTCTTT
CDR3: CASSDGGQLGGAEAFF

V: TRBV7-9
size: -
length: 18
J: TRBJ1-4
D: -
DNA: TGTGCCAGCAGCTTAGGTTTAAGTGTGTCAGGAGGACATGAAAAACTGTTTTTT
CDR3: CASSLGLSVSGGHEKLFF

V: TRBV30
size: -
length: 14
J: TRBJ2-7
D: -
DNA: TGTGCCTGGAGGCTCAACAGGGATTTGGCGGAGCAGTACTTC
CDR3: CAWRLNRDLAEQYF

V: TRBV10-1
size: -
length: 15
J: TRBJ2-3
D: TRBD1
DNA: TGCGCCAGCCCCGAAGGGACAGGGAGCACAGATACGCAGTATTTT
CDR3: CASPEGTGSTDTQYF

V: TRBV5-1
size: -
length: 16
J: TRBJ1-1
D: TRBD1
DNA: TGCGCCAGCAGCATTCGGACAGGGGACATGAACACTGAAGCTTTCTTT
CDR3: CASSIRTGDMNTEAFF

V: TRBV6-1
size: -
length: 13
J: TRBJ2-7
D: -
DNA: TGTGCCAGCAGTGAAGCGTTCGGGTGGGAGCAGTACTTC
CDR3: CASSEAFGWEQYF

V: TRBV19
size: -
length: 13
J: TRBJ1-1
D: TRBD1
DNA: TGTGCCAGTAAGGACAGGACGAACACTGAAGCTTTCTTT
CDR3: CASKDRTNTEAFF

V: TRBV24-1
size: once
length: 15
J: TRBJ2-1
D: -
DNA: TGTGCCACCAGTGATCAACCCACAGAAAACAATGAGCAGTTCTTC
CDR3: CATSDQPTENNEQFF

V: TRBV19
size: -
length: 17
J: TRBJ2-5
D: TRBD2
DNA: TGTGCCAGTAAACCCCTCGTAGCGGGGGCCCAAGAGGAGACCCAGTACTTC
CDR3: CASKPLVAGAQEETQYF

V: TRBV3-1/TRBV3-2
size: -
length: 15
J: TRBJ2-1
D: -
DNA: TGTGCCAGCAGCCAAGTGTCTTCCTCCTACAATGAGCAGTTCTTC
CDR3: CASSQVSSSYNEQFF

V: TRBV10-3
size: -
length: 16
J: TRBJ1-2
D: TRBD1
DNA: TGTGCCATCAGTGAGTCAACCCAACAGGGGCGCCTGGGCTACACCTTC
CDR3: CAISESTQQGRLGYTF

V: TRBV25-1
size: -
length: 13
J: TRBJ1-2
D: TRBD1
DNA: TGTGCCAGCAGTAGACAGGGGAGCTATGGCTACACCTTC
CDR3: CASSRQGSYGYTF

V: TRBV4-2
size: -
length: 14
J: TRBJ2-7
D: TRBD1
DNA: TGTGCCAGCAGCCAAGATACGACAGGGTACGAGCAGTACTTC
CDR3: CASSQDTTGYEQYF

V: TRBV3-1/TRBV3-2
size: -
length: 12
J: TRBJ2-7
D: -
DNA: TGTGCCAGCAGCCAAGGACAGTACGAGCAGTACTTC
CDR3: CASSQGQYEQYF

V: TRBV5-4
size: -
length: 14
J: TRBJ2-7
D: -
DNA: TGTGCCAGCAGCTTGGACACCAAAACCTACGAGCAGTACTTC
CDR3: CASSLDTKTYEQYF

V: TRBV6-1
size: -
length: 14
J: TRBJ2-7
D: -
DNA: TGTGCCAGCAGTGAGTTTGGCAGTTCCTACGAGCAGTACTTC
CDR3: CASSEFGSSYEQYF